The rows below give T cell receptor beta chains drawn from one sample of a study of Graves' ophthalmopathy and Graves' hyperthyroidism. One entry per CDR3 protein, called by TCRdb with MiXCR from the multiplex PCR reads. The top ten clones hold under 6.5% of a sample with over 150,000 distinct CDR3 sequences, about 40% of them seen once. The sequencing input was peripheral blood. The receptors were sampled from a middle-aged woman with Graves' ophthalmopathy. CDR3s include the opening cysteine and the closing phenylalanine or tryptophan. The order of the fields is V gene, D gene, J gene, clone size, CDR3 protein, CDR3 DNA. D genes are given only for firm matches. Clone size is given for some rows only: seen once, a few or many times, or a class if the clone is expanded.

V gene: TRBV2
D gene: NA
J gene: TRBJ1-1
clone size: many
CDR3 protein: CAAWGGQGNTEAFF
CDR3 DNA: TGTGCCGCCTGGGGGGGGCAGGGGAACACTGAAGCTTTCTTT

V gene: TRBV9
D gene: NA
J gene: TRBJ2-5
clone size: NA
CDR3 protein: CASSVGTTQETQYF
CDR3 DNA: TGTGCCAGCAGCGTAGGGACTACTCAAGAGACCCAGTACTTC

V gene: TRBV7-2
D gene: NA
J gene: TRBJ2-5
clone size: NA
CDR3 protein: CASSLSWSETQYF
CDR3 DNA: TGTGCCAGCAGCTTATCTTGGTCGGAGACCCAGTACTTC

V gene: TRBV11-2
D gene: NA
J gene: TRBJ1-1
clone size: NA
CDR3 protein: CASSSPTSRAFF
CDR3 DNA: TGTGCCAGCAGCTCGCCGACCAGTAGGGCTTTCTTT

V gene: TRBV20-1
D gene: TRBD2
J gene: TRBJ2-7
clone size: NA
CDR3 protein: CSARPGLGSEQYF
CDR3 DNA: TGCAGTGCGAGACCGGGACTAGGCTCGGAGCAGTACTTC

V gene: TRBV20-1
D gene: NA
J gene: TRBJ2-5
clone size: NA
CDR3 protein: CSATAAGETQYF
CDR3 DNA: TGCAGTGCTACAGCTGCGGGAGAGACCCAGTACTTC

V gene: TRBV20-1
D gene: NA
J gene: TRBJ2-7
clone size: NA
CDR3 protein: CSFTRGGGGEQYF
CDR3 DNA: TGCAGTTTCACCCGGGGCGGAGGGGGGGAGCAGTACTTC

V gene: TRBV7-2
D gene: NA
J gene: TRBJ1-2
clone size: many
CDR3 protein: CASSPHDTGGGYTF
CDR3 DNA: TGTGCCAGCAGCCCCCACGACACCGGCGGTGGCTACACCTTC

V gene: TRBV5-1
D gene: TRBD1
J gene: TRBJ2-7
clone size: many
CDR3 protein: CASSSTGEEHYEQYF
CDR3 DNA: TGCGCCAGCAGCTCGACAGGGGAAGAACATTACGAGCAGTACTTC

V gene: TRBV2
D gene: TRBD2
J gene: TRBJ2-5
clone size: NA
CDR3 protein: CASILRREVETQYF
CDR3 DNA: TGTGCCAGCATCCTCCGCCGGGAGGTAGAGACCCAGTACTTC

V gene: TRBV28
D gene: TRBD2
J gene: TRBJ2-7
clone size: few
CDR3 protein: CASSLPIGLAYPYEQYF
CDR3 DNA: TGTGCCAGCAGCCTACCCATCGGACTAGCGTATCCCTACGAGCAGTACTTC

V gene: TRBV6-2/TRBV6-3
D gene: NA
J gene: TRBJ1-5
clone size: many
CDR3 protein: CASSLGQLSQPQHF
CDR3 DNA: TGTGCCAGCAGCCTTGGGCAGCTCAGTCAGCCCCAGCATTTT

V gene: TRBV11-2
D gene: TRBD1
J gene: TRBJ2-7
clone size: NA
CDR3 protein: CASSLDRQGAREQYF
CDR3 DNA: TGTGCCAGCAGCTTAGATCGACAGGGGGCGAGAGAGCAGTACTTC

V gene: TRBV12-3/TRBV12-4
D gene: NA
J gene: TRBJ2-7
clone size: many
CDR3 protein: CASRRTHSYEQYF
CDR3 DNA: TGTGCCAGCAGACGGACACACTCCTACGAGCAGTACTTC

V gene: TRBV12-3/TRBV12-4
D gene: NA
J gene: TRBJ1-1
clone size: many
CDR3 protein: CASSFGSEAFF
CDR3 DNA: TGTGCCAGCAGTTTCGGATCTGAAGCTTTCTTT

V gene: TRBV24-1
D gene: NA
J gene: TRBJ1-1
clone size: many
CDR3 protein: CATRWGENTEAFF
CDR3 DNA: TGTGCCACCAGATGGGGAGAGAACACTGAAGCTTTCTTT

V gene: TRBV29-1
D gene: NA
J gene: TRBJ1-5
clone size: many
CDR3 protein: CSCGDMMGFRPQHF
CDR3 DNA: TGCAGCTGCGGAGACATGATGGGTTTTCGGCCCCAGCATTTT

V gene: TRBV2
D gene: NA
J gene: TRBJ2-5
clone size: NA
CDR3 protein: CASSPLSGGAETQYF
CDR3 DNA: TGTGCCAGCAGCCCGCTTTCGGGGGGCGCGGAGACCCAGTACTTC

V gene: TRBV4-1
D gene: TRBD1
J gene: TRBJ2-5
clone size: NA
CDR3 protein: CASSQGTGGYETQYF
CDR3 DNA: TGCGCCAGCAGCCAGGGGACAGGGGGCTACGAGACCCAGTACTTC

V gene: TRBV6-4
D gene: NA
J gene: TRBJ1-3
clone size: NA
CDR3 protein: CASSEPGNTIYF
CDR3 DNA: TGTGCCAGCAGTGAACCTGGAAACACCATATATTTT

V gene: TRBV11-1
D gene: NA
J gene: TRBJ2-3
clone size: many
CDR3 protein: CASSWGYPGSDTQYF
CDR3 DNA: TGTGCCAGCAGTTGGGGATACCCGGGGTCAGATACGCAGTATTTT

V gene: TRBV12-3/TRBV12-4
D gene: TRBD2
J gene: TRBJ2-7
clone size: NA
CDR3 protein: CASIQAGGQREQYF
CDR3 DNA: TGTGCCAGCATCCAAGCGGGAGGCCAACGGGAGCAGTACTTC

V gene: TRBV12-3/TRBV12-4
D gene: NA
J gene: TRBJ1-2
clone size: once
CDR3 protein: CASSDSRNYGYTF
CDR3 DNA: TGTGCCAGCAGCGACAGTCGAAACTATGGCTACACCTTC

V gene: TRBV6-2/TRBV6-3
D gene: NA
J gene: TRBJ2-7
clone size: NA
CDR3 protein: CASSYGDSYEQYF
CDR3 DNA: TGTGCCAGCAGTTACGGGGACTCCTACGAGCAGTACTTC

V gene: TRBV28
D gene: TRBD1
J gene: TRBJ2-4
clone size: once
CDR3 protein: CASSPPDRGRTLAKNIQYF
CDR3 DNA: TGTGCCAGCAGTCCACCCGACAGGGGCCGAACCCTAGCCAAAAACATTCAGTACTTC

V gene: TRBV19
D gene: TRBD1
J gene: TRBJ1-5
clone size: NA
CDR3 protein: CASSPLTGEKYQPQHF
CDR3 DNA: TGTGCCAGTAGCCCCCTTACAGGGGAGAAATATCAGCCCCAGCATTTT

V gene: TRBV28
D gene: NA
J gene: TRBJ2-2
clone size: few
CDR3 protein: CASLPGTPTGELFF
CDR3 DNA: TGTGCCAGCCTCCCCGGGACACCAACCGGGGAGCTGTTTTTT

V gene: TRBV11-2
D gene: TRBD2
J gene: TRBJ2-5
clone size: many
CDR3 protein: CASSPGLAGPQETQYF
CDR3 DNA: TGTGCCAGCAGCCCTGGACTAGCGGGACCCCAAGAGACCCAGTACTTC

V gene: TRBV28
D gene: NA
J gene: TRBJ1-3
clone size: few
CDR3 protein: CASTSQGDGNTIYF
CDR3 DNA: TGTGCCAGCACAAGCCAGGGAGATGGAAACACCATATATTTT

V gene: TRBV7-2
D gene: NA
J gene: TRBJ1-5
clone size: many
CDR3 protein: CASTRAGGNQPQHF
CDR3 DNA: TGTGCCAGCACCCGCGCTGGAGGCAATCAGCCCCAGCATTTT